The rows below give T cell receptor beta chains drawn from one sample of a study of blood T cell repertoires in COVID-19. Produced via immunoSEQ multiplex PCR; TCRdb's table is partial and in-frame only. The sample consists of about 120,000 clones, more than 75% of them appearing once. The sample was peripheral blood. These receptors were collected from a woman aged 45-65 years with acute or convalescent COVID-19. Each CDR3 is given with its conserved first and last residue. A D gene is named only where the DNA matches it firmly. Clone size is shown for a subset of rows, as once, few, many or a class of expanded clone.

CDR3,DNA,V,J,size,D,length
CASSEGAGPGKNIQYF,TGTGCCAGCAGCGAGGGGGCGGGGCCAGGCAAAAACATTCAGTACTTC,TRBV9,TRBJ2-4,NA,NA,16
CASSPGLGSYGYTF,TGTGCCAGCAGTCCGGGTTTGGGTAGCTATGGCTACACCTTC,TRBV27,TRBJ1-2,NA,NA,14
CASSLRLAGGDTQYF,TGTGCCAGCAGCCTTAGACTAGCGGGAGGAGATACGCAGTATTTT,TRBV3-1/TRBV3-2,TRBJ2-3,NA,TRBD2,15
CASSLYRGNYGYTF,TGTGCCAGCAGTTTATACCGCGGTAACTATGGCTACACCTTC,TRBV27,TRBJ1-2,NA,NA,14
CASSPEVGNQPQHF,TGTGCCAGCAGTCCAGAAGTTGGCAATCAGCCCCAGCATTTT,TRBV6-5,TRBJ1-5,NA,NA,14
CASSLGGSSYNSPLHF,TGTGCCAGCAGCTTGGGGGGAAGCTCCTATAATTCACCCCTCCACTTT,TRBV11-1,TRBJ1-6,NA,NA,16
CASSLGGTNNYGYTF,TGTGCCAGCAGCTTAGGCGGGACGAATAACTATGGCTACACCTTC,TRBV11-3,TRBJ1-2,NA,NA,15
CASSSDHPGYNEQFF,TGCGCCAGCAGCTCAGACCACCCGGGCTACAATGAGCAGTTCTTC,TRBV4-1,TRBJ2-1,NA,NA,15
CASTERGNYGYTF,TGTGCCAGTACGGAACGGGGGAACTATGGCTACACCTTC,TRBV25-1,TRBJ1-2,once,NA,13
CASGLVPDSNEQFF,TGTGCTAGTGGTTTGGTACCGGACAGTAATGAGCAGTTCTTC,TRBV12-5,TRBJ2-1,NA,NA,14
CASSGAKGGTDTQYF,TGTGCCAGCAGCGGCGCCAAAGGGGGCACAGATACGCAGTATTTT,TRBV9,TRBJ2-3,NA,NA,15
CAISGTNYGYTF,TGTGCCATCAGTGGTACTAACTATGGCTACACCTTC,TRBV10-3,TRBJ1-2,NA,NA,12
CASTRVNTDTQYF,TGTGCCAGCACCCGTGTTAACACAGATACGCAGTATTTT,TRBV3-1/TRBV3-2,TRBJ2-3,NA,NA,13
CASSDRVLVEGYTF,TGTGCCAGCAGTGACCGGGTCCTCGTAGAGGGCTACACCTTC,TRBV6-2/TRBV6-3,TRBJ1-2,NA,NA,14
CSGLQGANTEAFF,TGCAGCGGGCTACAGGGGGCGAACACTGAAGCTTTCTTT,TRBV29-1,TRBJ1-1,few,TRBD1,13
CASSRGRLGEKLFF,TGTGCCAGTAGTAGAGGCAGATTAGGTGAAAAACTGTTTTTT,TRBV19,TRBJ1-4,NA,NA,14
CASIRQGASGELFF,TGCGCCAGCATTCGACAGGGGGCCTCCGGGGAGCTGTTTTTT,TRBV10-2,TRBJ2-2,NA,TRBD1,14
CASSLTGPEGYTF,TGCGCCAGCAGCCTGACAGGGCCGGAAGGCTACACCTTC,TRBV5-1,TRBJ1-2,NA,TRBD1,13
CAISETTGGWAEAFF,TGTGCCATCAGTGAGACGACAGGGGGCTGGGCTGAAGCTTTCTTT,TRBV10-3,TRBJ1-1,NA,TRBD1,15
CASSSGTSSFEQYF,TGTGCCAGCAGCTCCGGGACTAGCTCTTTCGAGCAGTACTTC,TRBV6-5,TRBJ2-7,NA,TRBD2,14
CASSPSGGYYEQYF,TGTGCCAGCAGCCCATCAGGTGGGTACTACGAGCAGTACTTC,TRBV11-3,TRBJ2-7,NA,NA,14
CASSPGGSGSGNEQFF,TGTGCCAGCAGCCCCGGTGGTAGCGGGAGTGGGAATGAGCAGTTCTTC,TRBV13,TRBJ2-1,NA,TRBD2,16
CSVRHPNTGELFF,TGCAGCGTAAGACATCCGAACACCGGGGAGCTGTTTTTT,TRBV29-1,TRBJ2-2,NA,NA,13
CAWSVLGEGTDTQYF,TGTGCCTGGAGTGTATTAGGGGAGGGAACAGATACGCAGTATTTT,TRBV30,TRBJ2-3,once,TRBD2,15
CAWSRGLGTGNSPLHF,TGTGCCTGGTCCCGAGGTTTGGGGACAGGTAATTCACCCCTCCACTTT,TRBV30,TRBJ1-6,NA,TRBD1,16
CASSLRAYGYTF,TGTGCCAGCAGTCTCAGGGCGTATGGCTACACCTTC,TRBV6-2/TRBV6-3,TRBJ1-2,NA,NA,12
CASSDRQGIKTQYF,TGTGCCAGCAGCGACCGACAGGGAATAAAGACCCAGTACTTC,TRBV7-6,TRBJ2-5,NA,TRBD1,14
CASSTLLTGDTEAFF,TGTGCCAGTAGTACCCTATTGACAGGGGACACTGAAGCTTTCTTT,TRBV19,TRBJ1-1,NA,TRBD1,15
CASSLAEATGYSYEQYF,TGCGCCAGCAGCTTGGCCGAGGCGACAGGGTACTCCTACGAGCAGTACTTC,TRBV5-1,TRBJ2-7,NA,TRBD1,17
CASSSTYNEQFF,TGTGCCAGCAGCTCCACCTACAATGAGCAGTTCTTC,TRBV9,TRBJ2-1,NA,NA,12
CASSAAGTGGRNTIYF,TGTGCCAGCAGCGCCGCCGGGACAGGGGGAAGGAACACCATATATTTT,TRBV9,TRBJ1-3,NA,TRBD1,16
CASSFKNSPLHF,TGTGCCAGCAGTTTTAAAAATTCACCCCTCCACTTT,TRBV12-3/TRBV12-4,TRBJ1-6,NA,NA,12
CASSLVLSYGYTF,TGTGCCAGCAGCTTAGTCCTGTCCTATGGCTACACCTTC,TRBV11-2,TRBJ1-2,once,NA,13
CASSVAGGVTNEKLFF,TGTGCCAGCAGCGTAGCCGGGGGAGTCACTAATGAAAAACTGTTTTTT,TRBV9,TRBJ1-4,NA,NA,16
CASSLFTAGASTGELFF,TGTGCCAGCAGCTTGTTTACAGCGGGGGCCAGCACCGGGGAGCTGTTTTTT,TRBV11-3,TRBJ2-2,NA,TRBD2,17
CSVEMDRNTEAFF,TGCAGCGTTGAGATGGACAGGAACACTGAAGCTTTCTTT,TRBV29-1,TRBJ1-1,NA,NA,13
CASSDGPSGSDTQYF,TGTGCCAGCAGCGACGGGCCTAGCGGGAGCGATACGCAGTATTTT,TRBV6-5,TRBJ2-3,NA,TRBD2,15
CASSIDGGNTEAFF,TGCGCCAGCAGTATTGACGGGGGGAACACTGAAGCTTTCTTT,TRBV5-1,TRBJ1-1,NA,NA,14
CASIPGQGVAEAFF,TGTGCCAGCATCCCGGGACAGGGGGTTGCTGAAGCTTTCTTT,TRBV5-5,TRBJ1-1,once,TRBD1,14
CASSPDRGGYEQYF,TGCGCCAGCAGCCCGGACAGGGGTGGGTACGAGCAGTACTTC,TRBV5-1,TRBJ2-7,few,TRBD1,14
CASSQGTSSGQYF,TGTGCCAGCAGTCAAGGGACTAGCTCGGGGCAGTACTTC,TRBV6-2/TRBV6-3,TRBJ2-7,NA,TRBD2,13
CASSPRTGAEETQYF,TGTGCCAGCTCACCCCGGACAGGGGCGGAAGAGACCCAGTACTTC,TRBV18,TRBJ2-5,NA,TRBD1,15
CASSPQGNYGYTF,TGTGCCAGCAGCCCACAGGGGAACTATGGCTACACCTTC,TRBV25-1,TRBJ1-2,NA,TRBD1,13
CASSPGGLRAHNEQFF,TGTGCCAGCAGCCCGGGGGGACTCAGAGCCCACAATGAGCAGTTCTTC,TRBV11-3,TRBJ2-1,NA,TRBD2,16
CASSQGTVLGEQYF,TGTGCCAGCAGCCAAGGGACAGTCCTCGGCGAGCAGTACTTC,TRBV11-3,TRBJ2-7,NA,TRBD1,14
CASSPPNGQGVGYTF,TGTGCCAGCTCACCACCGAACGGACAGGGGGTTGGCTACACCTTC,TRBV18,TRBJ1-2,NA,TRBD1,15
CASSLNGAIFQFF,TGTGCCAGCAGCTTAAATGGAGCCATCTTTCAGTTCTTC,TRBV7-2,TRBJ2-1,NA,NA,13
CASSPVRGYGYTF,TGTGCCAGCAGTCCCGTGAGGGGGTATGGCTACACCTTC,TRBV27,TRBJ1-2,NA,NA,13
CASSQVDLWRGRDTQYF,TGTGCCAGCAGCCAAGTCGACCTCTGGCGGGGGCGAGATACGCAGTATTTT,TRBV14,TRBJ2-3,NA,NA,17
CASSLARGGRAVSYEQYF,TGTGCCAGCAGCTTAGCGCGGGGCGGGAGGGCCGTCTCCTACGAGCAGTACTTC,TRBV7-9,TRBJ2-7,NA,TRBD2,18
CASSPSDPGTEAFF,TGTGCCAGCTCCCCTTCGGACCCGGGGACTGAAGCTTTCTTT,TRBV18,TRBJ1-1,once,NA,14
CASSVGSPVYNEQFF,TGTGCCAGCAGCGTAGGCTCCCCAGTATACAATGAGCAGTTCTTC,TRBV9,TRBJ2-1,NA,NA,15
CASSQVGTAANYGYTF,TGCGCCAGCAGCCAAGTAGGGACAGCCGCTAACTATGGCTACACCTTC,TRBV4-1,TRBJ1-2,NA,TRBD1,16
CASRRSTPYNEQFF,TGTGCCAGCAGGCGGTCAACTCCTTACAATGAGCAGTTCTTC,TRBV7-9,TRBJ2-1,few,NA,14
CASSFFSGWGYTF,TGTGCCAGCAGCTTCTTCTCGGGTTGGGGCTACACCTTC,TRBV7-2,TRBJ1-2,NA,NA,13
CASSRSGEGRGELFF,TGCGCCAGCAGCCGAAGTGGTGAGGGGAGGGGGGAGCTGTTTTTT,TRBV4-1,TRBJ2-2,many,NA,15
CASSPGFTVTDTQYF,TGTGCCAGCTCACCAGGTTTTACAGTTACAGATACGCAGTATTTT,TRBV18,TRBJ2-3,NA,NA,15
CASRAGGGSAFF,TGTGCCAGCAGAGCTGGAGGGGGCTCAGCTTTCTTT,TRBV6-5,TRBJ1-1,NA,TRBD1,12
CAWSRVGGDITDTQYF,TGTGCCTGGAGTCGGGTTGGGGGCGATATCACAGATACGCAGTATTTT,TRBV30,TRBJ2-3,few,NA,16
CASRREVSGELFF,TGCGCCAGCCGGAGGGAAGTGAGCGGGGAGCTGTTTTTT,TRBV5-1,TRBJ2-2,NA,NA,13